Listed here is a single T cell receptor (beta chain). The CDR3 is made up of 13 amino acids. V was shortened by 7 bases and J by 7 bases, with 14 bases between the two germline ends. Germline values: CDR1 SGHNT, CDR2 YYREEE (reference sequence). The data derive from a study of cytomegalovirus exposure and HLA in healthy donors. Study information: Assignment to the Caucasian-associated ancestry cluster applied to 75% to 85% of the approximately 400 genotyped donors.

Vbeta (60) and Jbeta (13) primers were used in the PCR. The data were produced by immunoSEQ multiplex PCR, yet TCRdb's version contains in-frame clones alone and is incomplete. The sample has around 78,000 clones; around 81% are singletons. The specimen sequenced was PBMCs. The clonotype originates from a male donor in good health and CMV-seronegative. This rearrangement joins TRBV5-4 to TRBJ2-2; D possibly corresponds to TRBD2 (6 bases). The CDR3 region has the DNA TGTGCCAGCTCCAGCGGGCGTCACGGGGAGCTGTTTTTT. This translates into CASSSGRHGELFF.